Listed here are 32 T cell receptor beta chains from one sample, sequenced in a study of regulatory T cells in long-lasting Graves disease. Time point: newly diagnosed GD, antithyroid drugs for less than 3 months. RNA extracted from PBMCs served as the sequencing template. Arm-PCR of CDR3 regions with iRepertoire HTBI primers generated TCR beta libraries. MiXCR was run by TCRdb on the multiplex PCR reads, yielding one entry per CDR3 protein. The table lists about 210,000 distinct CDR3 sequences, roughly 18% of them singletons. The same sample was also used in a study of T cells in Graves' hyperthyroidism and ophthalmopathy.

The specimen was peripheral blood mononuclear cells (PBMCs), collected at new diagnosis, from a patient treated with antithyroid drugs. The receptors stem from a woman aged 25 to 45 with Graves disease.

This clonotype has a count of ten or more. The CDR3 DNA reads TGCAGCGTTATCCTTGGCGGGGACGAGCAGTACTTC. This translates into CSVILGGDEQYF. This sequence joins TRBV29-1 and TRBJ2-7; D possibly corresponds to TRBD2 (6 bases). The germline V and J ends were trimmed by 5 bases and 5 bases, with 13 bases remaining between them. This CDR3 has 12 amino acids. Germline-derived CDR1 and CDR2 are SQVTM and ANQGSEA.

This clonotype was observed many times. V gene TRBV18 combines with J gene TRBJ1-1; D is unclear. Germline V gives CDR1 KGHSH, CDR2 LQKENI. Between the trimmed V and J ends, which lost 6 bases and 1 base, there was a span of 12 bases. The CDR3 loop spans 14 amino acids. The CDR3 sequence: CASSSKTQNTEAFF. Written as DNA, the CDR3 is TGTGCCAGCTCTTCAAAGACCCAGAACACTGAAGCTTTCTTT.

This clonotype was observed many times. The V and J genes are TRBV5-6 and TRBJ2-7; no clear D. V lost 7 bases, J lost 1 base, and 12 bases lay in between. This CDR3 is built from 13 residues. The germline V gene encodes CDR1 SGHDT and CDR2 YYEEEE. CDR3 protein: CASGSLQSYEQYF. CDR3 sequence (DNA): TGTGCCAGCGGGTCACTCCAATCCTACGAGCAGTACTTC. Full variable domain (missing parts from reference TRBV5-6 and TRBJ2-7): DAGVTQSPTHLIKTRGQQVTLRCSPKSGHDTVSWYQQALGQGPQFIFQYYEEEERQRGNFPDRFSGHQFPNYSSELNVNALLLGDSALYLCASGSLQSYEQYFGPGTRLTVT.

Points on this clonotype: One base away lies a much larger clone, so this may be a sequencing read error. The rearrangement links TRBV6-1 to TRBJ2-5, with D perhaps being TRBD1 or TRBD2 (5 bases each). Germline CDR1 MNHNS, CDR2 SASEGT. CDR3 length: 15 amino acids. The CDR3 region is CASNSYSGHQETRYF. The CDR3 bases are TGTGCCAGCAATTCTTACTCGGGGCACCAAGAGACCCGGTACTTC.

In regard to this clonotype: It differs at one base from a far larger clone, so likely a read error. The chain employs TRBV28 and TRBJ2-3; the D gene is possibly TRBD2 (5 bases). The J call may be in error: the DNA end matches TRBJ2-1 better. Per the germline V gene, CDR1 is MDHEN and CDR2 is SYDVKM. The CDR3 loop spans 12 amino acids. CDR3 amino acids: CASSPSRGGQFF. The CDR3 nucleotides read TGTGCCAGCAGCCCTAGCCGGGGTGGGCAGTTCTTC.

This clonotype has only a few counts. This chain joins TRBV5-4 and TRBJ2-1; D could derive from TRBD1 or TRBD2 (5 bases each). The CDR3 runs 15 residues. Trimming left V 5 bases short and J 1 base short, with 13 bases between. Per germline, CDR1 SGHNT and CDR2 YYREEE (reference sequence). CDR3 loop: CASRAGTPSYNEQFF. CDR3 DNA: TGTGCCAGCAGGGCCGGGACCCCGTCCTACAATGAGCAGTTCTTC.

About this clonotype: Possible read error: a much larger clone is one base away. This sequence joins TRBV19 and TRBJ2-1; the match to TRBD2 covers 16 bases. With V trimmed by 5 bases and J by 3 bases, 10 bases remained unmatched. CDR1 and CDR2 from the germline V gene are LNHDA and SQIVND (reference sequence). The CDR3 loop spans 19 amino acids. DNA for the CDR3: TGTGCCAGTAGTTCGACCGGGACTAGCGGGAGGGCCCTCTACAATGAGCAGTTCTTC. This translates into CASSSTGTSGRALYNEQFF.

The sample holds many counts of this clonotype. As DNA, the CDR3 is TGTGCCAGCAGCTTAGGAGCAGGGAACAACTATGGCTACACCTTC. Its protein product is CASSLGAGNNYGYTF. J is TRBJ1-2 and V is TRBV7-9; a possible D gene is TRBD1 (5 bases). The CDR3 extends over 15 amino acids. Looked up from germline, CDR1 is SEHNR and CDR2 is FQNEAQ (reference sequence). V lost 1 base, J lost 2 bases, and 11 bases lay in between. The full variable domain, with the rest looked up from reference TRBV7-9 and TRBJ1-2, is DTGVSQNPRHKITKRGQNVTFRCDPISEHNRLYWYRQTLGQGPEFLTYFQNEAQLEKSRLLSDRFSAERPKGSFSTLEIQRTEQGDSAMYLCASSLGAGNNYGYTFGSGTRLTVV.

Concerning this clonotype itself: One end of the junction is discordant with germline, which a read error may explain. The rearrangement uses TRBV11-2 and TRBJ2-7, with D possibly TRBD1 on 8 matching bases. The CDR3 loop spans 15 amino acids. CDR1 and CDR2 from the germline V gene are SGHAT and FQNNGV. CDR3 residues: CASSLEQGGVYEHYF. The CDR3 DNA sequence: TGTGCCAGCAGCCTTGAACAGGGGGGGGTCTACGAGCACTACTTC.

This clonotype was picked up one time. This chain connects TRBV20-1 to TRBJ2-4; no reliable D call. This CDR3 spans 11 amino acids. V dropped 3 bases and J dropped 7 bases, with 7 bases sitting between them. The germline V gene encodes CDR1 DFQATT and CDR2 SNEGSKA (reference sequence). The CDR3 nucleotides read TGCAGTGCTAGTCCGAGTAACATTCAGTACTTC. Amino acid sequence: CSASPSNIQYF.

This clonotype was detected ten times or more. This rearrangement joins TRBV30 to TRBJ1-1; TRBD1 is a possible D gene (6 bases). This CDR3 is 16 amino acids long. From germline, CDR1 is GTSNPN and CDR2 SVGIG (reference sequence). The ends were cut back, 2 bases at V and 0 bases at J, with 16 bases in the middle. This CDR3 reads CAWSLGGAAMNTEAFF. In DNA form, the CDR3 reads TGTGCCTGGAGTTTGGGGGGCGCGGCAATGAACACTGAAGCTTTCTTT.

This clonotype has ten or more counts. The rearrangement links TRBV5-1 to TRBJ2-1; TRBD2 matches at 9 bases. V trimming: 2 bases; J trimming: 6 bases; junction bases outside the gene matches: 6. This CDR3 is 15 amino acids long. Germline CDR1 SGHRS, CDR2 YFSETQ. The CDR3 spells CASSLHQAGGNEQFF. DNA of the CDR3: TGCGCCAGCAGCTTACATCAAGCGGGGGGCAATGAGCAGTTCTTC.

There are a few counts of this clonotype. This chain uses TRBV28 with TRBJ1-1; D gene ambiguous. This CDR3 is 16 amino acids long. CDR1 and CDR2 from the germline V gene are MDHEN and SYDVKM. Trimming removed 3 bases from V and 3 bases from J, with 17 bases in between. The CDR3 loop reads CASSFGSLESDTEAFF. As DNA, the CDR3 is TGTGCCAGCAGTTTCGGAAGTCTGGAGTCGGACACTGAAGCTTTCTTT.

This chain joins TRBV13 and TRBJ2-5; 8 nucleotides line up with TRBD1. V gave up 0 bases and J gave up 1 base; unmatched junction bases: 4. This CDR3 region has 16 residues. Germline loops: CDR1 PRHDT, CDR2 FYEKMQ (reference sequence). The CDR3 protein is CASSLGQGAFQETQYF. CDR3 bases: TGTGCCAGCAGCTTAGGCCAGGGGGCTTTCCAAGAGACCCAGTACTTC.

This clonotype was observed at least ten times. The V gene is TRBV6-5, the J gene TRBJ1-1; 7 positions match TRBD1. The CDR3 runs to 15 residues. The V and J ends lost 1 base and 6 bases, in that order; junction bases with no gene match: 8. The V gene's germline CDR1 is MNHEY and CDR2 SVGAGI. The CDR3 region is CASSYFAQGGAEAFF. The CDR3 DNA reads as TGTGCCAGCAGTTACTTCGCTCAAGGGGGCGCTGAAGCTTTCTTT.

V is TRBV27 and J is TRBJ2-2, with D maybe TRBD2 (5 bases). In germline, CDR1 is MNHEY, CDR2 SMNVEV (reference sequence). The ends were cut back, 8 bases at V and 5 bases at J, with 24 bases in the middle. This CDR3 region has 17 residues. The CDR3 loop is CASANPITLDYTGELFF. DNA for the CDR3: TGTGCCAGCGCAAACCCGATAACCCTAGACTATACCGGGGAGCTGTTTTTT.

In its sample, this clonotype was seen many times. V is TRBV20-1 and J is TRBJ2-7, with a possible D match to TRBD2 (7 bases). CDR3 size: 15 residues. V lost 6 bases, J lost 0 bases, and 18 bases lay in between. Germline V gene sequence: CDR1 DFQATT, CDR2 SNEGSKA (reference sequence). CDR3 DNA: TGCAGTGCGACGGATTTGGGGGGGCTCTCCTACGAGCAGTACTTC. Translating it yields CSATDLGGLSYEQYF.

This clonotype has only one observation. This likely came from a read error, as a far larger clone is one base away. The chain has TRBV3-1 and TRBJ2-5; D is uncertain. The DNA end favors TRBJ2-1, so the J call may be wrong. The V gene's germline CDR1 is LGHDT and CDR2 YNNKEL (reference sequence). The CDR3 is 14 amino acids. The CDR3 sequence is CASSQESDYNVQFF. CDR3 bases: TGTGCCAGCAGCCAAGAATCAGATTACAATGTGCAGTTCTTC.

V and J are TRBV30 and TRBJ2-7, with D hard to call. In germline, CDR1 is GTSNPN, CDR2 SVGIG (reference sequence). V lost 0 bases and J lost 2, with 11 bases in between. The CDR3 totals 14 residues. CDR3 in DNA: TGTGCCTGGAGTGTAAAACGGTTCCCCTACGAGCAGTACTTC. This codes for CAWSVKRFPYEQYF. Full variable domain (outside the CDR3, taken from reference TRBV30 and TRBJ2-7): SQTIHQWPATLVQPVGSPLSLECTVEGTSNPNLYWYRQAAGRGLQLLFYSVGIGQISSEVPQNLSASRPQDRQFILSSKKLLLSDSGFYLCAWSVKRFPYEQYFGPGTRLTVT.

This clonotype was counted ten times or more. The rearrangement joins TRBV27 to TRBJ1-1; possible D gene TRBD1, 6 bases. The CDR3 extends over 15 amino acids. The germline gives CDR1 MNHEY, CDR2 SMNVEV (reference sequence). V gave up 4 bases and J gave up 4 bases, with 16 bases separating them. CDR3 nucleotide sequence: TGTGCCAGCAGTTATTCAGGGGAATTCGGCACTGAAGCTTTCTTT. Translated: CASSYSGEFGTEAFF.

This clonotype has at least ten counts. The chain recombines TRBV10-3 with TRBJ2-3; 12 bases are shared with TRBD2. Germline-derived CDR1 and CDR2 are ENHRY and SYGVKD. This CDR3 has 15 amino acids. J was trimmed by 6 bases and V by 5 bases; bases with no gene match: 6. The CDR3 reads CAISFLAGGQDTQYF. Here the CDR3 DNA reads TGTGCCATCAGTTTCCTAGCGGGGGGGCAGGATACGCAGTATTTT.

V usage is TRBV20-1 and J usage is TRBJ2-7; weak D call: TRBD2 (6 bases). The germline V gene encodes CDR1 DFQATT and CDR2 SNEGSKA (reference sequence). Trimming removed 6 bases at V and 0 bases at J, with 18 bases between. The CDR3 spans 15 residues. The CDR3, as DNA: TGCAGTGCCACTTGGGGGGACGGGATCTCCTACGAGCAGTACTTC. Its protein product is CSATWGDGISYEQYF.

This clonotype was observed many times. This chain uses TRBV4-1 with TRBJ1-5; TRBD1 matches 7 bases. J lost 5 bases, V lost 0 bases, and 7 bases had no gene match. Germline CDR1 MGHRA, CDR2 YSYEKL. CDR3 size: 16 residues. CDR3 nucleotide sequence: TGCGCCAGCAGCCAAGATGGCCAGGGGGTTTATCAGCCCCAGCATTTT. This translates into CASSQDGQGVYQPQHF.

This clonotype was seen a few times. This may arise from a read error, as a much more abundant clone is one base away. This chain joins TRBV20-1 and TRBJ2-3; 11 nucleotides line up with TRBD2. J was trimmed by 4 bases and V by 5 bases; bases with no gene match: 2. This CDR3 has 13 amino acids. Per the germline V gene, CDR1 is DFQATT and CDR2 is SNEGSKA (reference sequence). The CDR3 loop reads CSALTSGADTQYF. The CDR3 DNA follows: TGCAGTGCTCTGACTAGCGGGGCAGATACGCAGTATTTT.

This clonotype was recorded at least ten times. The chain combines TRBV20-1 with TRBJ2-5; possibly TRBD1 for D (5 bases). CDR3 length equals 13 residues. Germline V gives CDR1 DFQATT, CDR2 SNEGSKA (reference sequence). V lost 6 bases, J lost 4 bases, and 15 bases lay in between. The CDR3 spells CSAPTDQGETQYF. As DNA, the CDR3 is TGCAGTGCCCCAACTGACCAGGGAGAGACCCAGTACTTC.

At least ten counts were recorded for this clonotype. This chain joins TRBV6-1 and TRBJ2-3; D is ambiguous. The CDR3 length is 12 residues. V lost 5 bases and J 2 bases, leaving 5 bases between the germline ends. The germline CDR1 and CDR2 sequences are MNHNS and SASEGT. The CDR3 reads CASSPNTDTQYF. DNA of the CDR3: TGTGCCAGCAGTCCTAACACAGATACGCAGTATTTT.

This chain links TRBV28 with TRBJ2-3, with TRBD2 identical over 9 bases. The CDR3 totals 15 residues. The V gene's germline CDR1 is MDHEN and CDR2 SYDVKM. J gave up 2 bases and V 6 bases, and 6 bases lay outside the gene matches. CDR3 region: CASRTGTSFTDTQYF. CDR3 coding DNA: TGTGCCAGCAGGACGGGGACTAGCTTCACAGATACGCAGTATTTT.

There are many counts of this clonotype. In DNA form, the CDR3 reads TGTGCCAGCGGGGGGAGGACAGTGACAGATACGCAGTATTTT. Translating it yields CASGGRTVTDTQYF. The chain uses TRBV6-2 or TRBV6-3 and TRBJ2-3, with D possibly called TRBD1 or TRBD2 (6 bases each). Deletions cut 8 bases from V and 3 bases from J, with 15 bases between. The germline CDR1 and CDR2 sequences are MNHEY and SVGEGT. The CDR3 has 14 residues.

The J gene is TRBJ1-2, the V gene TRBV10-3; D not certain. CDR3 length: 13 amino acids. V lost 2 bases to trimming and J lost 3 bases, with 7 bases between them. The germline V gene encodes CDR1 ENHRY and CDR2 SYGVKD. The CDR3 loop is CAISEGSDYGYTF. The DNA for the CDR3 is TGTGCCATCAGTGAGGGTAGCGACTATGGCTACACCTTC.

This clonotype was detected once. The rearrangement joins TRBV30 to TRBJ2-6, with 7 bases aligning to TRBD2. The CDR3 loop spans 15 amino acids. Germline values: CDR1 GTSNPN, CDR2 SVGIG (reference sequence). The V gene end was trimmed by 4 bases and the J gene end by 2 bases; junction bases not matched to a gene: 5. The CDR3 region has the DNA TGTGCCTGGACAGCGGGGTTTGCTGGGGCCAACGTCCTGACTTTC. Protein: CAWTAGFAGANVLTF.

This clonotype appeared many times. CDR3 DNA sequence: TGTGCCAGCAGCCCCCGGGCGGGACAAACTAATGAAAAACTGTTTTTT. Protein product: CASSPRAGQTNEKLFF. The chain has TRBV7-6 and TRBJ1-4; D is possibly TRBD1 (6 bases). Germline CDR1 reads SGHVS; CDR2 reads FNYEAQ. The CDR3 length is 16 residues. With 5 bases removed from V and 1 base from J, the gap between germline ends came to 14 bases.

This clonotype was detected many times. The chain couples TRBV29-1 to TRBJ2-3, with TRBD2 identical over 10 bases. J gave up 2 bases and V 8 bases, and 10 bases lay outside the gene matches. From germline, CDR1 is SQVTM and CDR2 ANQGSEA. CDR3 size: 15 residues. CDR3 sequence reads: CSSWGLAGATDTQYF. The CDR3 DNA follows: TGCAGCTCCTGGGGGCTAGCGGGGGCCACAGATACGCAGTATTTT.